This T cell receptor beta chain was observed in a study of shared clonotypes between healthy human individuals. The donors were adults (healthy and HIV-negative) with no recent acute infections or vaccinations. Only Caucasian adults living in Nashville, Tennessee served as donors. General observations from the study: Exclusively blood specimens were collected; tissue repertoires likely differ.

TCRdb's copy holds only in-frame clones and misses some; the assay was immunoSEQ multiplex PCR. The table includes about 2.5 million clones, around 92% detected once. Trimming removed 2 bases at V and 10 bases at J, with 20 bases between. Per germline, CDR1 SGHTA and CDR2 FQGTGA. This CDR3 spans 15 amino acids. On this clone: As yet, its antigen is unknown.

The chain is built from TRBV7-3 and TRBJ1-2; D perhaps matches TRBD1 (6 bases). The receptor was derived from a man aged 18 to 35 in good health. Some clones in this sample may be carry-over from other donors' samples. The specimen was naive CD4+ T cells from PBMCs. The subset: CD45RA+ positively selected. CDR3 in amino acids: CASSLAPGALGDYTF. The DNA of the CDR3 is TGTGCCAGCAGCTTAGCCCCAGGGGCCCTGGGGGACTACACCTTC. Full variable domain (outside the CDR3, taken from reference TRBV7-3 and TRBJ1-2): GAGVSQTPSNKVTEKGKYVELRCDPISGHTALYWYRQSLGQGPEFLIYFQGTGAADDSGLPNDRFFAVRPEGSVSTLKIQRTERGDSAVYLCASSLAPGALGDYTFGSGTRLTVV.